This record concerns one T cell receptor (beta chain) sequence. The antigen remains undetermined. Produced via immunoSEQ multiplex PCR; TCRdb's table is partial and in-frame only. The data hold about 100,000 clones, with 85% to 95% observed a single time. CDR1 and CDR2 from the germline V gene are KGHSH and LQKENI. The CDR3 runs 13 residues. The data originate from a study of siplizumab effects on memory and regulatory T cells. Whole-study results and caveats: A naive or memory phenotype could not be assigned to roughly 80-95% of the proliferating CD4+ or CD8+ clones. Both greater diversity than memory cells and a major contribution to the alloresponse seemed to characterize naive T cells. Mapping to unstimulated subsets was achieved for only a minor fraction of alloreactive clones.

The sequenced sample consisted of non-Treg CD4+ T cells sorted from blood. The clonotype was recovered from a human donor in good health. The chain combines TRBV18 with TRBJ2-5; D not certain. The DNA end is a closer match to TRBJ2-7, so the J assignment may be wrong. This CDR3 reads CASSPPTSYEQYF. Here the CDR3 DNA reads TGTGCCAGCTCACCACCCACCTCCTACGAGCAGTACTTC.